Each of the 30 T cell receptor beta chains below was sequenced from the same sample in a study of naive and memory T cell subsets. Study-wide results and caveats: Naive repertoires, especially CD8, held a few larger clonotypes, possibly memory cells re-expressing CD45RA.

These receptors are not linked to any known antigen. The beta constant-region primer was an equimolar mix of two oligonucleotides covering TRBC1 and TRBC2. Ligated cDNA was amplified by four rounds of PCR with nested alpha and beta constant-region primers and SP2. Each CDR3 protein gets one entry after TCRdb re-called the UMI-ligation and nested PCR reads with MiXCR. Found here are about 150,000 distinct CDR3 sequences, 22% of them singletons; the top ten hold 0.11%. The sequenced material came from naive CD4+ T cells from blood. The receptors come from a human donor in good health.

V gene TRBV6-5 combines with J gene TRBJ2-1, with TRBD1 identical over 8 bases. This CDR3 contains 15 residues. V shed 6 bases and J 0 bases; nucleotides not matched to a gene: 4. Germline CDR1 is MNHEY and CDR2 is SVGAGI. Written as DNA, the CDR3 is TGTGCCAGCAGGCCCACAGGGGGCTCCTACAATGAGCAGTTCTTC. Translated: CASRPTGGSYNEQFF.

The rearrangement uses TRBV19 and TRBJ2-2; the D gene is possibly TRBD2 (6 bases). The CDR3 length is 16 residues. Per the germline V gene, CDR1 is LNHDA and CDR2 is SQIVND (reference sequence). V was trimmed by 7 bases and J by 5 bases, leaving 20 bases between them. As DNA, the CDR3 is TGTGCCAGTATGGTCGATCCCCGGGGGATAACCGGGGAGCTGTTTTTT. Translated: CASMVDPRGITGELFF.

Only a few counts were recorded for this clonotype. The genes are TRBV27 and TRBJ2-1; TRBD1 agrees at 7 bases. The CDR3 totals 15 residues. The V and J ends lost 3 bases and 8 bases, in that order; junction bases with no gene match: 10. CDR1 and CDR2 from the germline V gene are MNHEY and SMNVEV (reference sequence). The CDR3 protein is CASSFSLRGRDEQFF. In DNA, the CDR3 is TGTGCCAGCAGTTTTTCCCTGAGGGGGCGCGATGAGCAGTTCTTC.

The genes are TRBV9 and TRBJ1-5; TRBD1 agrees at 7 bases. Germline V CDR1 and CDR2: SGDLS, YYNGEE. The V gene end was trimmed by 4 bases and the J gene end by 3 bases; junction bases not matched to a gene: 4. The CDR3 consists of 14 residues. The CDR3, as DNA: TGTGCCAGCAGCCGGGACAGCCTCAATCAGCCCCAGCATTTT. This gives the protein CASSRDSLNQPQHF.

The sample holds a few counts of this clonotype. The CDR3 loop is CASSSDGRELFF. For the CDR3, the DNA is TGCGCCAGCAGCTCGGACGGGAGAGAGCTGTTTTTT. The gene calls are TRBV5-1 and TRBJ2-2; a possible D gene is TRBD2 (6 bases). The V and J ends lost 3 bases and 11 bases respectively, with 11 bases between them. CDR3 length: 12 amino acids. CDR1 and CDR2 from the germline V gene are SGHRS and YFSETQ.

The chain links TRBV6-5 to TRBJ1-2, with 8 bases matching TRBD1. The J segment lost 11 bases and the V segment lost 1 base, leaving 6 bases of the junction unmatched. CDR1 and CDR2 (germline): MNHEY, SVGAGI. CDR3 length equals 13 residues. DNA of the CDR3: TGTGCCAGCAGTTACTACTGGACAGGGACATACACCTTC. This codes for CASSYYWTGTYTF.

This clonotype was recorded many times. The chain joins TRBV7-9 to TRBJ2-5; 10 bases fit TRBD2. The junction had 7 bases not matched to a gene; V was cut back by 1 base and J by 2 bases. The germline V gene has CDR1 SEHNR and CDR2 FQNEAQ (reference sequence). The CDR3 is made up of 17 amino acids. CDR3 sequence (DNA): TGTGCCAGCAGCTTAGATTCACTAGCGGGAAGACAAGAGACCCAGTACTTC. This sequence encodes CASSLDSLAGRQETQYF.

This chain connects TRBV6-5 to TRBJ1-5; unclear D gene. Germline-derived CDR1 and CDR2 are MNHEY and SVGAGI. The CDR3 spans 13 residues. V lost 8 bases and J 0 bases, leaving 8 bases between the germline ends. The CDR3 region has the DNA TGTGCCAGCCAACTTTATAGCAATCAGCCCCAGCATTTT. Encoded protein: CASQLYSNQPQHF.

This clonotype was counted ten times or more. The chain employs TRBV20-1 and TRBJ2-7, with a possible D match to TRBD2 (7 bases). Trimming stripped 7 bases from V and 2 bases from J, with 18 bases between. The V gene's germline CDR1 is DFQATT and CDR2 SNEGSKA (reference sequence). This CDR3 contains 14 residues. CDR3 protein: CSVRKPGGAYEQYF. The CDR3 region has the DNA TGCAGTGTTCGGAAACCGGGGGGCGCCTACGAGCAGTACTTC.

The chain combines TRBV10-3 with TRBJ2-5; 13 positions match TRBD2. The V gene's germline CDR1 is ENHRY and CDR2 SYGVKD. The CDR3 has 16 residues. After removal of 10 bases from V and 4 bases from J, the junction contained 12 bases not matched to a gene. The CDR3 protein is CATRTGLAGARETQYF. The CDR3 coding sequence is TGTGCCACGCGTACCGGACTAGCGGGAGCACGAGAGACCCAGTACTTC.

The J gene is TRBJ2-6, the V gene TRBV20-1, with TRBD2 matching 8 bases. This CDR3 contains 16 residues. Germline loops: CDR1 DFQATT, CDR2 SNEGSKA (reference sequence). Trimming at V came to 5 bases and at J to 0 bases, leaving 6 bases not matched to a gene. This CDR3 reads CSAGGSGDSGANVLTF. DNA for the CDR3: TGCAGTGCTGGGGGTAGCGGGGACTCTGGGGCCAACGTCCTGACTTTC.

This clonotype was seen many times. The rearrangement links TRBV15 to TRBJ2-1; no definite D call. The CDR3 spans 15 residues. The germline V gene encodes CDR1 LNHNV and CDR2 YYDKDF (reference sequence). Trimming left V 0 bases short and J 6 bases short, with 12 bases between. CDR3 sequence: CATSRDRSSVNEQFF. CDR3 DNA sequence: TGTGCCACCAGCAGAGACAGGAGCAGCGTCAATGAGCAGTTCTTC.

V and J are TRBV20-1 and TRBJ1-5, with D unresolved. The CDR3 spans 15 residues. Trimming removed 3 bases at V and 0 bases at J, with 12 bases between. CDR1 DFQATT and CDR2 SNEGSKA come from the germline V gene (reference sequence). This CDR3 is CSASWEGYSNQPQHF. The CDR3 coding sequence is TGCAGTGCTAGCTGGGAGGGCTATAGCAATCAGCCCCAGCATTTT.

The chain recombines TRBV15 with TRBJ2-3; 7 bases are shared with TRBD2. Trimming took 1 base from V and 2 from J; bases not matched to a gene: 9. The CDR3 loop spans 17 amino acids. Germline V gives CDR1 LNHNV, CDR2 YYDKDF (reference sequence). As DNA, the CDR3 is TGTGCCACCAGCAGAGCCCTCAACGCGGGAGACACAGATACGCAGTATTTT. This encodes CATSRALNAGDTDTQYF.

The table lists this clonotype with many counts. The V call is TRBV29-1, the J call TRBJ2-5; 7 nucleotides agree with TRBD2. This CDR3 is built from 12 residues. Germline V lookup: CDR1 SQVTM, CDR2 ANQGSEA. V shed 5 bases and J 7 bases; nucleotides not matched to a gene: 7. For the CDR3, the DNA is TGCAGCGTTACTCGGAGGGAGGGGACCCAGTACTTC. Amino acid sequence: CSVTRREGTQYF.

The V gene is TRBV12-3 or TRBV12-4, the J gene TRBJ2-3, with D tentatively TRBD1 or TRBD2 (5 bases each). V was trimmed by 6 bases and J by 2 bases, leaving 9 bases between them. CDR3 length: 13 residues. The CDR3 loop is CASRAGATDTQYF. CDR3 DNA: TGTGCCAGCAGGGCCGGGGCCACAGATACGCAGTATTTT.

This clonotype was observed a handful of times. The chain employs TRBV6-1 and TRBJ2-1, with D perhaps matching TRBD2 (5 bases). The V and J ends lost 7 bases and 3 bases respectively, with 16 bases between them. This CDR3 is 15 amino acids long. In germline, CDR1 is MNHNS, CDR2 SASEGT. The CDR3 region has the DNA TGTGCCAGCACCAGTACGGGGTGGCGCTACAATGAGCAGTTCTTC. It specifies CASTSTGWRYNEQFF.

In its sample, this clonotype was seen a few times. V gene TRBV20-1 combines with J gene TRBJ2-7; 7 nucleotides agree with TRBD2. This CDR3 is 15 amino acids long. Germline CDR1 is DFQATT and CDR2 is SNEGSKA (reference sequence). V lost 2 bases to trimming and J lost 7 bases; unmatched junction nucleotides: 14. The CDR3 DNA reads TGCAGTGCTAGATTCGGCGGGGGAACCTTCGGGGAGCAGTACTTC. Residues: CSARFGGGTFGEQYF.

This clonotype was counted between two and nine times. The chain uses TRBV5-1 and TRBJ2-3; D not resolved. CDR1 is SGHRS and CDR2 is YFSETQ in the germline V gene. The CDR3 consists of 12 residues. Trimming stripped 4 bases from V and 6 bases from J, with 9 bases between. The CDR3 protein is CASSVSVDTQYF. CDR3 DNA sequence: TGCGCCAGCAGCGTCAGCGTTGATACGCAGTATTTT.

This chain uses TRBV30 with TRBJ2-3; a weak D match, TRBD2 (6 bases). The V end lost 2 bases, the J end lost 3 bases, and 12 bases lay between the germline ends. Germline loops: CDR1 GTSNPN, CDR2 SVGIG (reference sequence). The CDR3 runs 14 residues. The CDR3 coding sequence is TGTGCCTGGAGTCCCACTGCGGGGACAGATACGCAGTATTTT. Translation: CAWSPTAGTDTQYF.

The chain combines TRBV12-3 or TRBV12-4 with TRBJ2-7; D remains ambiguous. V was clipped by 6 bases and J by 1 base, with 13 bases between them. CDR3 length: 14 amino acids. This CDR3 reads CASRHNHQSYEQYF. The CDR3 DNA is TGTGCCAGCAGGCACAACCACCAATCCTACGAGCAGTACTTC.

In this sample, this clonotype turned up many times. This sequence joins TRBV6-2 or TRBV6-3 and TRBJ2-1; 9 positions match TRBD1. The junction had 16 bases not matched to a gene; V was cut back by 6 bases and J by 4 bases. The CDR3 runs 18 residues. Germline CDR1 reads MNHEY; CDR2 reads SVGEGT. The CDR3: CASRPNHAGTGSYNEQFF. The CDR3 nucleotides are TGTGCCAGCAGACCAAATCACGCCGGGACAGGGTCGTACAATGAGCAGTTCTTC.

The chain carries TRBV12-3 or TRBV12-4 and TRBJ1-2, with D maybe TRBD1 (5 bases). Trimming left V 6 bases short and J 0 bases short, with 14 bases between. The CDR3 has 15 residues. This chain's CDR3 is CASSMRGTTNYGYTF. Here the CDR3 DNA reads TGTGCCAGCAGCATGAGGGGAACCACTAACTATGGCTACACCTTC.

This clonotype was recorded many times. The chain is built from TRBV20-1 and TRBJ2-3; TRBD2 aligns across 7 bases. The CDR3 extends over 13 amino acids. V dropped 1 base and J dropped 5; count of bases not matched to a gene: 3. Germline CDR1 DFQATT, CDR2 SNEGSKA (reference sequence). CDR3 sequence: CSARAGGRDTQYF. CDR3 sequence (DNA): TGCAGTGCTAGAGCGGGGGGAAGAGATACGCAGTATTTT.

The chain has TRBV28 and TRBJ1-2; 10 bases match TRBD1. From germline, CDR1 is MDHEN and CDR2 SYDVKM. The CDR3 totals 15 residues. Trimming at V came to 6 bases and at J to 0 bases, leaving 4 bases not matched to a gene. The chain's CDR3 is CASRGQGSPNYGYTF. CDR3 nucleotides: TGTGCCAGCAGGGGACAGGGGTCACCTAACTATGGCTACACCTTC.

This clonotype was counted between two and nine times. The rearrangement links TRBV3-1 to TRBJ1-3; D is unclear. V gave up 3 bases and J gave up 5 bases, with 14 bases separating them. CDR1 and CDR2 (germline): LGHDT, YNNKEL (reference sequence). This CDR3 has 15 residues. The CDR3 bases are TGTGCCAGCAGCCATTCGGACCGTACAAGAAACACCATATATTTT. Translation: CASSHSDRTRNTIYF.

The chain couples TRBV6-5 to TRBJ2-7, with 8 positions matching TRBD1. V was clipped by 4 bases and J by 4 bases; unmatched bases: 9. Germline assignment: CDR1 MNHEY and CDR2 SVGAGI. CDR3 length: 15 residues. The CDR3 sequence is CASSSPGQADYEQYF. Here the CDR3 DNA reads TGTGCCAGCAGTTCTCCGGGACAGGCAGATTACGAGCAGTACTTC.

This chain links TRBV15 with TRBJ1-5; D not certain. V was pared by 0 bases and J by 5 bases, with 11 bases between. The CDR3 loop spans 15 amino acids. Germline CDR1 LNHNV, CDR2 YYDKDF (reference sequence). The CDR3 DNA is TGTGCCACCAGCAGAGATTTGGGTGCAGATCAGCCCCAGCATTTT. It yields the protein CATSRDLGADQPQHF.

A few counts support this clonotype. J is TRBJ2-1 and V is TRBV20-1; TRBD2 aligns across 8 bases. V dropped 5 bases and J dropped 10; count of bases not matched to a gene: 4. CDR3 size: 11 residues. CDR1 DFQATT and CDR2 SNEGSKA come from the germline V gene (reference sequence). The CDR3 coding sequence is TGCAGTGCTCTAATAGCGGGAGAGCAGTTCTTC. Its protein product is CSALIAGEQFF.

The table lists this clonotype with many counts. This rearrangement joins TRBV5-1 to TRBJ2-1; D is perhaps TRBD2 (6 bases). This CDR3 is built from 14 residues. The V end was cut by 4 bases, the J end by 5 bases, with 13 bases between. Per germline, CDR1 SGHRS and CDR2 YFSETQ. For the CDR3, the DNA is TGCGCCAGCAGCGGAGGTGGAGGGAACAATGAGCAGTTCTTC. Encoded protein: CASSGGGGNNEQFF.